A selection of T cell receptor beta chains follows, all from one sample in a study of naive and memory T cell subsets. MiXCR, applied by TCRdb to the UMI-ligation and nested PCR reads, yields one record per CDR3 protein. Of 130,000 to 150,000 distinct CDR3 sequences in the sample, roughly 20% are singletons; the top ten hold less than 0.13%. The source material was naive CD4+ T cells from blood. The origin of the receptors is a human donor in good health. The CDR3 runs from the conserved cysteine through the conserved F or W. The D gene is left open where the match is weak. Clone size is not always given. Where it is, it says once, few, many or a class for expanded clones.

clone_size j_call d_call v_call cdr3_nt cdr3_aa
few TRBJ2-1 TRBD2 TRBV7-2 TGTGCCAGCACTTCCTTTGGCTCCGGGACTACTTCCTACAATGAGCAGTTCTTC CASTSFGSGTTSYNEQFF
NA TRBJ2-3 NA TRBV7-6 TGTGCCAGCAGCTTGGGGACCCCGCTCTCGGTTGCAGATACGCAGTATTTT CASSLGTPLSVADTQYF
NA TRBJ1-1 NA TRBV9 TGTGCCAGCAGCTCCGGACATCCGAACACTGAAGCTTTCTTT CASSSGHPNTEAFF
NA TRBJ2-7 TRBD1 TRBV11-2 TGTGCCAGCAGCTCTTTGACAGGGGGAGTACGGGGAGAGCAGTACTTC CASSSLTGGVRGEQYF
many TRBJ2-1 NA TRBV7-2 TGTGCCAGCAGCTTAGAGGTCGGTAAGCAGTTCTTC CASSLEVGKQFF
NA TRBJ2-7 NA TRBV2 TGTGCCAGCAGTGGAGGACTACTCTACGAGCAGTACTTC CASSGGLLYEQYF
NA TRBJ1-5 NA TRBV20-1 TGCAGTGTCAATCAGGGAGTCAATCAGCCCCAGCATTTT CSVNQGVNQPQHF
NA TRBJ1-1 NA TRBV6-6 TGTGCCAGCAGTCTGGACACCGGCACTGAAGCTTTCTTT CASSLDTGTEAFF
many TRBJ2-1 TRBD1 TRBV6-6 TGTGCCAGCAGTTCGCAGGGGGCGAGGAATGAGCAGTTCTTC CASSSQGARNEQFF
few TRBJ1-1 NA TRBV18 TGTGCCAGCTCACCACTGAGTACTATGAACACTGAAGCTTTCTTT CASSPLSTMNTEAFF
few TRBJ1-5 NA TRBV28 TGTGCCAGCAGTTTACACAGGGAACAGCCCCAGCATTTT CASSLHREQPQHF
NA TRBJ1-3 NA TRBV5-5 TGTGCCAGCAGCTTAAGCCTAGATGGAAACACCATATATTTT CASSLSLDGNTIYF
NA TRBJ1-3 TRBD1 TRBV2 TGTGCCAGCAGTACCCGACAGGGCTCGGGAAACACCATATATTTT CASSTRQGSGNTIYF
few TRBJ1-6 NA TRBV9 TGTGCCAGCAGCGTAGAGAGCTTAGAGAATTCACCCCTCCACTTT CASSVESLENSPLHF
NA TRBJ2-6 TRBD1 TRBV27 TGTGCCGGGGACAGAAATCGCTCTGGGGCCAACGTCCTGACTTTC CAGDRNRSGANVLTF
NA TRBJ2-1 TRBD1 TRBV24-1 TGTGCCACGAATACAGGGGGGCAGGGGAGCAATGAGCAGTTCTTC CATNTGGQGSNEQFF
many TRBJ2-7 TRBD1 TRBV20-1 TGCAGTGCTAGAGTCCCCAGGACAGGGCAGAACGAGCAGTACTTC CSARVPRTGQNEQYF
few TRBJ2-1 TRBD2 TRBV9 TGTGCCAGCAGCGGCTCCCGAGTGGGACTAGCGGGAGGGCGCGAGCAGTTCTTC CASSGSRVGLAGGREQFF
few TRBJ1-1 NA TRBV29-1 TGCAGCGTTGGGCCAGGACGGATGAACACTGAAGCTTTCTTT CSVGPGRMNTEAFF
NA TRBJ2-1 NA TRBV20-1 TGCAGTGCTAGTGAATTAAGGGCCGTCAATGAGCAGTTCTTC CSASELRAVNEQFF
NA TRBJ2-5 NA TRBV7-7 TGTGCTAGCAGCACCGACTACCAAGAGACCCAGTACTTC CASSTDYQETQYF